What follows are 8 T cell receptor beta chains derived from one specimen sequenced in a study of T cells in Graves' hyperthyroidism and ophthalmopathy. TCR beta CDR3 sequences were amplified from RNA transcripts. HTBI primers were employed in a first-round RT-PCR of the TCR CDR3. TCRdb re-analysed the multiplex PCR reads in MiXCR, keeping a single row per CDR3 protein. The repertoire includes 350,000 to 400,000 distinct CDR3 sequences, about 16% of them detected once, and approximately 32% sits in the top ten. Sample: blood. The receptors originated from a woman in her thirties with Graves' hyperthyroidism.

In DNA form, the CDR3 reads TGTGCCAGCAGTTACGGGGGTGTGGACACTGAAGCTTTCTTT. Translated: CASSYGGVDTEAFF. The chain recombines TRBV6-2 or TRBV6-3 with TRBJ1-1, with a weak D call TRBD1 (5 bases). This CDR3 spans 14 amino acids. V lost 2 bases, J lost 3 bases, and 10 bases lay in between. Germline V gene sequence: CDR1 MNHEY, CDR2 SVGEGT.

This clonotype was recorded a few times. The chain has TRBV6-1 and TRBJ1-3, with a tentative D call TRBD1 (5 bases). There are 16 residues in the CDR3. Germline CDR1 and CDR2: MNHNS and SASEGT. V shed 4 bases and J shed 0 bases, with 13 bases lying between them. The CDR3 DNA follows: TGTGCCAGCAGTGTGCTAACAGGTGCCTCTGGAAACACCATATATTTT. Protein product: CASSVLTGASGNTIYF.

This clonotype was counted ten times or more. This rearrangement joins TRBV5-1 to TRBJ2-1; 8 bases are a match to TRBD2. The CDR3 runs 15 residues. Per the germline V gene, CDR1 is SGHRS and CDR2 is YFSETQ. V was pared by 0 bases and J by 6 bases, with 5 bases of the junction left unmatched. The CDR3 region is CASSLVGRGSNEQFF. In nucleotides, the CDR3 is TGCGCCAGCAGCTTGGTCGGGAGGGGGAGCAATGAGCAGTTCTTC.

This clonotype came up a few times. In DNA, the CDR3 is TGTGCCAGTCTCATCGGGCAAGGCAATCAGCCCCAGCATTTT. Translated, it gives CASLIGQGNQPQHF. The rearrangement links TRBV5-8 to TRBJ1-5; D gene ambiguous. The CDR3 covers 14 residues. Between the trimmed V and J ends, which lost 8 bases and 2 bases, there was a span of 14 bases. Germline CDR1 SGHTS, CDR2 YDEGEE.

This chain connects TRBV7-2 to TRBJ2-7; TRBD2 agrees at 9 bases. This CDR3 has 17 residues. Germline V lookup: CDR1 SGHTA, CDR2 FQGNSA. Losses at the gene ends were 1 base for V and 2 bases for J; bases not matched to a gene: 9. The CDR3 DNA sequence: TGTGCCAGCAGCTTAGGTACTAGCGGGCCGGCCCCCTACGAGCAGTACTTC. Its translation is CASSLGTSGPAPYEQYF.

V and J are TRBV9 and TRBJ1-5, with 7 bases fitting TRBD1. V gave up 7 bases and J gave up 5 bases; unmatched junction bases: 12. This CDR3 comprises 15 residues. Germline V gene data show CDR1 as SGDLS and CDR2 as YYNGEE. This CDR3 reads CASGRSTGVDQPQHF. Here the CDR3 DNA reads TGTGCCAGCGGCCGAAGTACAGGGGTGGATCAGCCCCAGCATTTT.

This clonotype was recorded at least ten times. The CDR3 region has the DNA TGTGCCAGCTACATGCGGGGACTAGCCCACACTGAGAGCTCCTACAATGAGCAGTTCTTC. Its protein product is CASYMRGLAHTESSYNEQFF. The V gene is TRBV28, the J gene TRBJ2-1; 9 nucleotides match TRBD2. Trimming at V came to 8 bases and at J to 0 bases, leaving 20 bases not matched to a gene. The CDR3 sequence is 20 residues long. In germline, CDR1 is MDHEN, CDR2 SYDVKM.

The gene calls are TRBV20-1 and TRBJ2-3, with D possibly called TRBD1 or TRBD2 (6 bases each). The CDR3 covers 16 residues. CDR1 is DFQATT and CDR2 is SNEGSKA in the germline V gene (reference sequence). V dropped 0 bases and J dropped 1 base, with 14 bases sitting between them. The CDR3: CSAREGAGTGTDTQYF. In DNA, the CDR3 is TGCAGTGCTAGAGAGGGGGCGGGAACGGGCACAGATACGCAGTATTTT.